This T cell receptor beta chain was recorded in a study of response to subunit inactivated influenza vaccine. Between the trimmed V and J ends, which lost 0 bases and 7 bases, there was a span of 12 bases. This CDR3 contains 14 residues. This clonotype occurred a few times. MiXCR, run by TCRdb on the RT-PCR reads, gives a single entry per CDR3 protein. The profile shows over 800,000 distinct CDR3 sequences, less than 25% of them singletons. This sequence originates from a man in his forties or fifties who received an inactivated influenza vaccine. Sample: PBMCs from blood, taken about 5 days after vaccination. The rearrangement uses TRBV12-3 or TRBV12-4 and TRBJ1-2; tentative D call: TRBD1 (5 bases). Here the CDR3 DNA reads TGTGCCAGCAGTTTAGCGCGAAGGGGAGGTGGCTACACCTTC. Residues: CASSLARRGGGYTF.